This entry describes one T cell receptor (beta chain). No antigen is known for it. This entry comes from a study of T cell responses to AZD1222 COVID-19 vaccine. Regarding the study as a whole: Among the donors, most were white British and more were female, and clonal diversity was possibly underestimated. Spike-wide coverage was observed for vaccine-associated CD4 TCRs, with dominant responses at 160-218 and 743-854. Increases in Spike-specific TCR breadth and depth were seen after two AZD1222 doses.

Sequencing was performed with immunoSEQ multiplex PCR; in TCRdb, only in-frame clones are kept and a portion is missing. The sample records some 130,000 clones, approximately 85% being singletons. V gave up 4 bases and J gave up 4 bases; unmatched junction bases: 9. The CDR3 has 15 residues. Germline V gene data show CDR1 as SGHNT and CDR2 as YYREEE (reference sequence). The chain links TRBV5-4 to TRBJ1-2, with TRBD1 identical over 8 bases. The sequences come from peripheral blood, collected on day 0 of MenACWY control vaccination. This clonotype was sampled from an adult in good health. As DNA, the CDR3 is TGTGCCAGCAGCCCCGGACAGGGAGCTTTCTATGGCTACACCTTC. It specifies CASSPGQGAFYGYTF.